This TCR beta chain emerged from a study of cytomegalovirus exposure and HLA in healthy donors. Overall study findings and caveats: Sequences of the TCR beta chain were said to predict the HLA-A and HLA-B alleles of most subjects accurately. There were some public TCRs occurring in many donors, but most TCR sequences were rare. TRBV6-2, TRBV6-3 and some other V segments were excluded as indistinguishable.

In the PCR, 60 Vbeta and 13 Jbeta primers were used. This table comes from immunoSEQ multiplex PCR, and its TCRdb copy is limited to in-frame clones, with some not included. This repertoire shows more than 150,000 clones, 75% to 90% found once; its top ten account for over 1.5%. This clone was counted only a few times. The target antigen is unknown. CDR1 and CDR2 from the germline V gene are LNHDA and SQIVND (reference sequence). This CDR3 contains 9 residues. V lost 11 bases, J lost 9 bases, and 8 bases lay in between. The material sequenced was PBMCs. This clonotype was obtained from a man over 45 in good health and CMV-seronegative. The rearrangement links TRBV19 to TRBJ2-1; maybe TRBD1 (5 bases). The CDR3 loop is CAPGCEQFF. Written as DNA, the CDR3 is TGTGCCCCAGGGTGTGAGCAGTTCTTC.